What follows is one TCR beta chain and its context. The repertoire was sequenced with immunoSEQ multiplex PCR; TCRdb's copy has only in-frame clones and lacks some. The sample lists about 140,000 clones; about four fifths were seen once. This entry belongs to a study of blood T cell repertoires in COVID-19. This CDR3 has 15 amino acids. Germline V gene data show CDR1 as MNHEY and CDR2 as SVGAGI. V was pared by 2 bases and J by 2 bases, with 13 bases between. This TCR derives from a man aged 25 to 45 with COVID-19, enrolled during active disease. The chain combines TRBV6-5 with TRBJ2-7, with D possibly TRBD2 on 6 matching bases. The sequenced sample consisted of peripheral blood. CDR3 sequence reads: CASSYLGDSPYEQYF. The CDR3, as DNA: TGTGCCAGCAGTTACCTAGGGGACTCCCCCTACGAGCAGTACTTC.